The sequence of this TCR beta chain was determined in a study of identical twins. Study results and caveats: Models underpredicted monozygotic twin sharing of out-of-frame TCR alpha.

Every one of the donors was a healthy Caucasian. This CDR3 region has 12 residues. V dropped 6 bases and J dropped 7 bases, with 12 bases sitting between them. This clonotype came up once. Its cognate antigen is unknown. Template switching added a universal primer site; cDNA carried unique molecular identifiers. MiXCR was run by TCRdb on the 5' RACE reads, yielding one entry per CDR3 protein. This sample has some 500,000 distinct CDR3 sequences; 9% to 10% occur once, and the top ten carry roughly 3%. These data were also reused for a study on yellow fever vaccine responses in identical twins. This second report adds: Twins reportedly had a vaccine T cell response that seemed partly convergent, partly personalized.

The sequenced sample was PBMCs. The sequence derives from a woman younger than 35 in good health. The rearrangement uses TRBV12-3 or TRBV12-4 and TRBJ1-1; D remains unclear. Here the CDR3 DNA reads TGTGCCAGCAGCCGGAAGAAAAATGAAGCTTTCTTT. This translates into CASSRKKNEAFF.